The next 26 T cell receptor beta chains were all read from a single sample in a study of CXCR3-negative and CXCR3-positive naive CD8 T cells. Via 5' RACE with UMI labels, TRB cDNA libraries were prepared. Using the 5' RACE reads, TCRdb records one entry per CDR3 protein without DNA. This sample's table has over 7,000 distinct CDR3 sequences. Source material: naive CXCR3- CD8+ T cells from blood. Subset denoted: CD45RO-CCR7+CD27+CD95- naive CD8+ T cells lacking CXCR3 (TNR3-). These receptors were taken from a human donor in good health. Some clones in this sample may be carry-over from other donors' samples.

This clonotype is identified as medium-sized (0.01 to 0.1%) from frequency. This chain links TRBV15 with TRBJ2-1; TCRdb's D call of TRBD2 is untestable without DNA. The germline CDR1 and CDR2 sequences are LNHNV and YYDKDF (reference sequence). The CDR3 runs 15 residues. The CDR3: CATSRPGTSENEQFF. The full variable domain, completed using reference TRBV15 and TRBJ2-1, is DAMVIQNPRYQVTQFGKPVTLSCSQTLNHNVMYWYQQKSSQAPKLLFHYYDKDFNNEADTPDNFQSRRPNTSFCFLDIRSPGLGDTAMYLCATSRPGTSENEQFFGPGTRLTVL.

The genes are TRBV7-9 and TRBJ1-4; TCRdb indicates TRBD1, and absent DNA this call remains unverified. The CDR3 has 14 amino acids. The V gene's germline CDR1 is SEHNR and CDR2 FQNEAQ (reference sequence). The CDR3 reads CASSPVTGQEKLFF.

Considering frequency, this clonotype is medium-sized (0.01 to 0.1%). The chain is built from TRBV29-1 and TRBJ2-3; TCRdb picks TRBD1, but there is no DNA to check that call. Germline CDR1 SQVTM, CDR2 ANQGSEA. The CDR3 length is 12 residues. This chain's CDR3 is CSVAGTTDTQYF.

This clonotype registers medium-sized (0.01 to 0.1%) by frequency. V is TRBV6-2 or TRBV6-3 and J is TRBJ2-1; TCRdb returns TRBD2, unconfirmable since there is no DNA. From germline, CDR1 is MNHEY and CDR2 SVGEGT. CDR3 length: 16 amino acids. The CDR3 protein is CASSTRTSGRGDEQFF.

This clonotype ranks as medium-sized in terms of frequency. This sequence joins TRBV3-1 and TRBJ2-1; TCRdb selects TRBD2, and the lack of DNA leaves this call unchecked. The CDR3 runs to 14 residues. Germline CDR1 and CDR2: LGHDT and YNNKEL (reference sequence). CDR3 loop: CASDTSGRFDEQFF.

CDR3 in amino acids: CSADRGQGLTGELFF. The genes are TRBV29-1 and TRBJ2-2; TCRdb lists TRBD1, though no DNA is available to test this call. This CDR3 is 15 amino acids long. Germline V CDR1 and CDR2: SQVTM, ANQGSEA.

The rearrangement uses TRBV5-1 and TRBJ2-1. This CDR3 contains 13 residues. Germline loops: CDR1 SGHRS, CDR2 YFSETQ. CDR3 loop: CASSLGSGHEQFF.

This clonotype is classed as medium-sized by frequency. This chain links TRBV29-1 with TRBJ1-1; TCRdb proposes TRBD1, but this gene call is untestable without DNA. The CDR3 extends over 14 amino acids. Germline V gives CDR1 SQVTM, CDR2 ANQGSEA. CDR3 sequence reads: CSARDRGQRTEAFF.

This clonotype shows up as medium-sized (0.01 to 0.1%) by frequency. The J gene is TRBJ2-1, the V gene TRBV6-6. The germline CDR1 and CDR2 sequences are MNHNY and SVGAGI (reference sequence). The CDR3 spans 15 residues. The chain's CDR3 is CASSYRGSSYNEQFF.

The J gene is TRBJ2-1, the V gene TRBV29-1. The CDR3 has 14 residues. The V gene's germline CDR1 is SQVTM and CDR2 ANQGSEA. CDR3: CSVLTGRTYNEQFF.

The genes are TRBV3-1 and TRBJ1-1. Germline lookup yields CDR1 LGHDT and CDR2 YNNKEL (reference sequence). The CDR3 is 17 amino acids. CDR3 amino acids: CASSQESRTTRNTEAFF.

V and J are TRBV5-1 and TRBJ2-7; TCRdb reports TRBD1, a call that lacks DNA to check it against. Germline CDR1 is SGHRS and CDR2 is YFSETQ. The CDR3 runs 13 residues. The CDR3 sequence is CASSGQGAGEQYF.

Judged by frequency, this clonotype is medium-sized. This rearrangement joins TRBV20-1 to TRBJ2-7; TCRdb outputs TRBD1, but without DNA this stays unchecked. This CDR3 region has 13 residues. From germline, CDR1 is DFQATT and CDR2 SNEGSKA (reference sequence). The CDR3 reads CSASRAGGVEQYF.

The rearrangement joins TRBV13 to TRBJ2-7; TCRdb lists TRBD1, though no DNA is available to test this call. This CDR3 comprises 16 residues. Germline values: CDR1 PRHDT, CDR2 FYEKMQ (reference sequence). CDR3 protein: CASSLVTGTRTYEQYF.

This clonotype is classed as medium-sized by frequency. The chain recombines TRBV29-1 with TRBJ2-2. The CDR3 spans 12 residues. In germline, CDR1 is SQVTM, CDR2 ANQGSEA. The CDR3 reads CSVVGYTGELFF.

This clonotype is identified as medium-sized from frequency. This chain connects TRBV29-1 to TRBJ1-1; the TCRdb D gene call, TRBD1, has no DNA to confirm it. This CDR3 has 13 residues. CDR1 is SQVTM and CDR2 is ANQGSEA in the germline V gene. The CDR3 sequence is CSVAAGGRTEAFF.

Considering frequency, this clonotype is medium-sized. The chain couples TRBV27 to TRBJ2-2; TCRdb returns TRBD2, unconfirmable since there is no DNA. Germline CDR1 MNHEY, CDR2 SMNVEV (reference sequence). The CDR3 loop spans 14 amino acids. The CDR3 here is CASTPGGATGELFF.

The chain joins TRBV6-5 to TRBJ2-1; no DNA is available, so the TRBD2 call from TCRdb remains unchecked. CDR1 is MNHEY, CDR2 SVGAGI, per germline. CDR3 length equals 14 residues. CDR3 residues: CASSSLTSENEQFF.

This clonotype is labeled medium-sized based on frequency. The genes are TRBV29-1 and TRBJ2-2; no DNA is available, so the TRBD1 call from TCRdb remains unchecked. In germline, CDR1 is SQVTM, CDR2 ANQGSEA. The length of the CDR3 is 15 residues. This CDR3 reads CSVEVADRNTGELFF.

The rearrangement joins TRBV7-3 to TRBJ1-1. This CDR3 has 14 amino acids. CDR1 is SGHTA, CDR2 FQGTGA, per germline. The chain's CDR3 is CASSPLGWEAEAFF.

The V and J genes are TRBV25-1 and TRBJ2-1; TCRdb's D call, TRBD2, is unchecked because there is no DNA. The CDR3 length is 18 residues. Germline assignment: CDR1 MGHDK and CDR2 SYGVNS. The CDR3 loop reads CASSEVSRDSGPLDEQFF. Variable domain in full (rest from reference TRBV25-1 and TRBJ2-1): EADIYQTPRYLVIGTGKKITLECSQTMGHDKMYWYQQDPGMELHLIHYSYGVNSTEKGDLSSESTVSRIRTEHFPLTLESARPSHTSQYLCASSEVSRDSGPLDEQFFGPGTRLTVL.

By frequency, this clonotype registers medium-sized (0.01 to 0.1%). The chain joins TRBV12-3 or TRBV12-4 to TRBJ2-2. The CDR3 contains 16 residues. The CDR3 loop reads CASSPFQTQAAGELFF.

The rearrangement joins TRBV27 to TRBJ1-1; there is no DNA to check the TCRdb D call of TRBD1. This CDR3 comprises 17 residues. The germline V gene has CDR1 MNHEY and CDR2 SMNVEV (reference sequence). The CDR3 protein is CASSSPTTTGGTAEAFF.

This chain links TRBV2 with TRBJ1-5. Germline CDR1 reads SNHLY; CDR2 reads FYNNEI. This CDR3 is 14 amino acids long. The CDR3 sequence: CASSDSGWNQPQHF.

This clonotype is labeled medium-sized based on frequency. V gene TRBV29-1 combines with J gene TRBJ2-1; TCRdb reports TRBD2, a call that lacks DNA to check it against. The CDR3 is made up of 12 amino acids. The germline V gene encodes CDR1 SQVTM and CDR2 ANQGSEA. CDR3 region: CSVEGLADEQFF.

By frequency, this clonotype is medium-sized (0.01 to 0.1%). This chain uses TRBV4-1 with TRBJ1-1; as DNA is missing, the TRBD1 call by TCRdb cannot be tested. Germline values: CDR1 MGHRA, CDR2 YSYEKL. The CDR3 loop spans 14 amino acids. CDR3 protein: CASSETGGYAVAFF.